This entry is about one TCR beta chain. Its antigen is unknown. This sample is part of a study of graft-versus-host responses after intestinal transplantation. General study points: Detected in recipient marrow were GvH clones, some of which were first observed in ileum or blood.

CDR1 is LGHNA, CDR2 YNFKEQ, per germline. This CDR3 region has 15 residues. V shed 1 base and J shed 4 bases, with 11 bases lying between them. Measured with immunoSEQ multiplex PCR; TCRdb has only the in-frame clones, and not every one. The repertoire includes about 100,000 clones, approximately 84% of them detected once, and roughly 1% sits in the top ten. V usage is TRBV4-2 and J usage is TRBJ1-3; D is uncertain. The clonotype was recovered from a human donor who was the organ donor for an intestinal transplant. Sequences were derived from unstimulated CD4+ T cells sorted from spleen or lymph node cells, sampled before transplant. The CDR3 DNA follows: TGTGCCAGCAGCCAAGCAGAGTCAGGCGGAAACACCATATATTTT. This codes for CASSQAESGGNTIYF.